This paragraph covers one T cell receptor beta chain sequence. This sample is part of a study of memory CD4+ T cells and cytomegalovirus serostatus. The assay was immunoSEQ multiplex PCR, and TCRdb's table has in-frame clones only and misses some. The sample has fewer than 75,000 clones; around 79% are singletons. Trimming removed 6 bases at V and 0 bases at J, with 10 bases between. The CDR3 has 14 amino acids. Germline V CDR1 and CDR2: SGHRS, YFSETQ. Single viable CD3+CD4+CD8-CD45RO+ cells were sorted as the memory CD4+ T cells. The chain is built from TRBV5-1 and TRBJ2-1; D ambiguous. The receptor comes from an adult in good health and CMV-seronegative. Sequencing was done on a sample of memory CD4+ T cells from blood. CDR3: CASTKQSSYNEQFF. As DNA, the CDR3 is TGCGCCAGCACAAAGCAAAGCTCCTACAATGAGCAGTTCTTC.